Sequencing of this T cell receptor beta chain was carried out in a study of response to subunit inactivated influenza vaccine. Trimming stripped 10 bases from V and 4 bases from J, with 16 bases between. The CDR3 runs to 13 residues. CDR1 is MNHEY and CDR2 is SVGEGT in the germline V gene. This clonotype was detected only a few times. TCRdb reanalysed the RT-PCR reads using MiXCR and keeps one entry per CDR3 protein. This sample has 600,000 to 850,000 distinct CDR3 sequences, with 14% found just once. Specimen: PBMCs from blood, collected 14 to 15 days before vaccination. The chain uses TRBV6-2 or TRBV6-3 and TRBJ1-1; D possibly corresponds to TRBD1 (5 bases). The sequence was collected from a man aged 50 or older who received an inactivated influenza vaccine. CDR3 amino acids: CATRQGLGTEAFF. CDR3 DNA: TGTGCCACTAGGCAGGGCCTCGGCACTGAAGCTTTCTTT.